These 2 T cell receptor beta chains were all obtained from the same sample, sequenced in a study of shared clonotypes between healthy human individuals. TCRdb's table, derived via immunoSEQ multiplex PCR, lists solely in-frame clones and lacks some. The repertoire holds around 2,000,000 clones, with more than 85% as singletons. CD45RO negativity and positive selection for CCR7 defined naive CD8 cells, a population that excluded terminally differentiated effector memory CD45RA+ cells. The sequencing input was naive CD8+ T cells from PBMCs. The receptors were gathered from a man aged 18 to 29 in good health. Some clones in this sample may be carry-over from other donors' samples.

The chain joins TRBV6-1 to TRBJ2-7, with 9 bases lining up with TRBD2. Germline CDR1 and CDR2: MNHNS and SASEGT. CDR3 length: 15 amino acids. V dropped 0 bases and J dropped 4; count of bases not matched to a gene: 4. The chain's CDR3 is CASSEAGLAFYEQYF. The CDR3 DNA sequence: TGTGCCAGCAGTGAAGCGGGACTAGCCTTTTACGAGCAGTACTTC.

On this clone itself: The same CDR3 is also encoded by other DNA sequences in this sample. This chain joins TRBV9 and TRBJ2-1; D gene unclear. Germline CDR1 is SGDLS and CDR2 is YYNGEE. Between the trimmed V and J ends, which lost 1 base and 5 bases, there was a span of 4 bases. This CDR3 is built from 12 residues. CDR3 DNA sequence: TGTGCCAGCAGCGTACCCGACAATGAGCAGTTCTTC. Translating gives CASSVPDNEQFF.